These 18 T cell receptor beta chains originate from one sample sequenced in a study of blood T cell repertoires in COVID-19. Assay used: immunoSEQ multiplex PCR; TCRdb lists only in-frame clones, some missing. The data hold roughly 80,000 clones, with approximately 84% observed a single time. Sequencing was done on a sample of peripheral blood. These receptors were taken from a man in his 60s with active or convalescent COVID-19.

The chain combines TRBV5-4 with TRBJ1-1, with 9 bases fitting TRBD1. The CDR3 runs 15 residues. Germline V gene lookup returns CDR1 SGHNT and CDR2 YYREEE (reference sequence). V shed 5 bases and J 6 bases; nucleotides not matched to a gene: 11. The chain's CDR3 is CASRSTGQGTSEAFF. In DNA, the CDR3 is TGTGCCAGCAGGTCAACCGGACAGGGGACGTCTGAAGCTTTCTTT.

The chain couples TRBV6-5 to TRBJ2-1, with TRBD2 matching over 10 bases. Trimming cost V 7 bases and J 5 bases; bases outside gene matches: 5. CDR1 and CDR2 from the germline V gene are MNHEY and SVGAGI. The length of the CDR3 is 14 residues. CDR3 region: CASTERGGNNEQFF. DNA for the CDR3: TGTGCCAGCACAGAGCGGGGGGGAAACAATGAGCAGTTCTTC.

This clone was seen just once. V and J are TRBV6-5 and TRBJ2-4; D unclear. The CDR3 is 15 residues long. Looked up from germline, CDR1 is MNHEY and CDR2 is SVGAGI. Trimming stripped 1 base from V and 5 bases from J, with 12 bases between. In DNA form, the CDR3 reads TGTGCCAGCAGTTACTGGCCCCCGTCCGAAAACATTCAGTACTTC. Translating it yields CASSYWPPSENIQYF.

The chain couples TRBV6-1 to TRBJ1-4; D unclear. CDR1 MNHNS and CDR2 SASEGT come from the germline V gene. The CDR3 runs 15 residues. Between the trimmed V and J ends, which lost 3 bases and 4 bases, there was a span of 12 bases. CDR3 sequence: CASSEPGHYNEKLFF. The CDR3 nucleotides read TGTGCCAGCAGTGAGCCTGGGCATTATAATGAAAAACTGTTTTTT.

This clone has more than one count but fewer than ten. The gene calls are TRBV9 and TRBJ2-1; 13 nucleotides line up with TRBD2. The germline V gene encodes CDR1 SGDLS and CDR2 YYNGEE. This CDR3 is built from 16 residues. Losses at the gene ends were 4 bases for V and 3 bases for J; bases not matched to a gene: 4. CDR3 nucleotides: TGTGCCAGCAGCCCAGGGACTAGCGGGGACTACAATGAGCAGTTCTTC. This encodes CASSPGTSGDYNEQFF.

The V call is TRBV19, the J call TRBJ2-5, with a weak D call TRBD2 (5 bases). The CDR3 contains 14 residues. V lost 5 bases, J lost 9 bases, and 19 bases lay in between. Germline lookup yields CDR1 LNHDA and CDR2 SQIVND (reference sequence). The CDR3 DNA reads as TGTGCCAGTAGTCCTGAGAGCGGCCTTCGGGCCCAGTACTTC. Its protein product is CASSPESGLRAQYF.

By share, this clone counts as medium-sized. The chain is built from TRBV27 and TRBJ1-2; D remains ambiguous. The germline gives CDR1 MNHEY, CDR2 SMNVEV (reference sequence). This CDR3 contains 12 residues. V lost 7 bases to trimming and J lost 3 bases, with 9 bases between them. CDR3 coding DNA: TGTGCCAGCATGGGGAGCTACTATGGCTACACCTTC. Protein: CASMGSYYGYTF.

The rearrangement joins TRBV18 to TRBJ2-7; 10 bases are shared with TRBD2. The germline CDR1 and CDR2 sequences are KGHSH and LQKENI. This CDR3 contains 15 residues. After removal of 2 bases from V and 4 bases from J, the junction contained 5 bases not matched to a gene. CDR3 in amino acids: CASSPRELAGYEQYF. The CDR3 DNA reads TGTGCCAGCTCACCAAGGGAACTAGCGGGGTACGAGCAGTACTTC.

V usage is TRBV3-1 (or the pseudogene TRBV3-2) and J usage is TRBJ2-5; TRBD2 matches 9 bases. This CDR3 region has 18 residues. From germline, CDR1 is LGHDT and CDR2 YNNKEL (reference sequence). J lost 0 bases, V lost 4 bases, and 12 bases had no gene match. The chain's CDR3 is CASSPRGSGGAYQETQYF. The CDR3 DNA reads as TGTGCCAGCAGCCCCCGAGGTAGCGGGGGCGCGTACCAAGAGACCCAGTACTTC.

The chain links TRBV4-2 to TRBJ1-2, with 7 bases fitting TRBD1. J was trimmed by 3 bases and V by 2 bases; bases with no gene match: 6. This CDR3 spans 15 amino acids. The germline CDR1 and CDR2 sequences are LGHNA and YNFKEQ. The CDR3 sequence: CASSQTTGHDYGYTF. The CDR3 coding sequence is TGTGCCAGCAGCCAAACGACAGGGCACGACTATGGCTACACCTTC.

The chain links TRBV10-3 to TRBJ1-6; 7 positions match TRBD1. Germline CDR1 reads ENHRY; CDR2 reads SYGVKD. The CDR3 length is 12 residues. Trimming removed 6 bases from V and 10 bases from J; junction bases left unmatched: 3. The CDR3 coding sequence is TGTGCCATCAGCACAGGGGAATCACCCCTCCACTTT. It yields the protein CAISTGESPLHF.

There are a few counts of this clone. The chain links TRBV4-2 to TRBJ1-5; TRBD1 might be the D (5 bases). The germline V gene has CDR1 LGHNA and CDR2 YNFKEQ. The CDR3 spans 15 residues. Trimming shortened V by 0 bases and J by 1 base, and 7 bases separated the two germline ends. CDR3 in DNA: TGTGCCAGCAGCCAAGAGGGACTCAGCAATCAGCCCCAGCATTTT. Amino acids: CASSQEGLSNQPQHF.

The V call is TRBV19, the J call TRBJ1-5; D is uncertain. CDR3 length: 13 amino acids. Germline V gene sequence: CDR1 LNHDA, CDR2 SQIVND (reference sequence). Trimming left V 2 bases short and J 4 bases short, with 6 bases between. This CDR3 is CASSITINQPQHF. CDR3 coding DNA: TGTGCCAGTAGTATAACAATAAATCAGCCCCAGCATTTT. The variable domain in full, with the rest retrieved from reference TRBV19 and TRBJ1-5, is DGGITQSPKYLFRKEGQNVTLSCEQNLNHDAMYWYRQDPGQGLRLIYYSQIVNDFQKGDIAEGYSVSREKKESFPLTVTSAQKNPTAFYLCASSITINQPQHFGDGTRLSIL.

This chain joins TRBV5-1 and TRBJ2-5; D is undetermined. This CDR3 contains 13 residues. V lost 2 bases and J 2 bases, leaving 7 bases between the germline ends. The germline gives CDR1 SGHRS, CDR2 YFSETQ. The CDR3 protein is CASSFVGQETQYF. The CDR3 DNA sequence: TGCGCCAGCAGCTTTGTCGGGCAAGAGACCCAGTACTTC. The full variable domain, completed using reference TRBV5-1 and TRBJ2-5, is KAGVTQTPRYLIKTRGQQVTLSCSPISGHRSVSWYQQTPGQGLQFLFEYFSETQRNKGNFPGRFSGRQFSNSRSEMNVSTLELGDSALYLCASSFVGQETQYFGPGTRLLVL.

The CDR3 region is CASQDSNQPQHF. The CDR3 DNA is TGTGCCAGTCAGGATAGCAATCAGCCCCAGCATTTT. V gene TRBV19 combines with J gene TRBJ1-5; D gene ambiguous. Trimming took 8 bases from V and 0 from J, leaving 5 bases between them. The CDR3 is 12 amino acids. From germline, CDR1 is LNHDA and CDR2 SQIVND (reference sequence).

This sequence joins TRBV27 and TRBJ1-6; D might be TRBD1 (5 bases). The CDR3 is 17 residues long. Germline V gene lookup returns CDR1 MNHEY and CDR2 SMNVEV (reference sequence). The V gene lost 8 bases and the J gene lost 6 bases, with 23 bases spanning the gap. The CDR3 protein is CASHRTGVTSGNSPLHF. Written as DNA, the CDR3 is TGTGCCAGCCACCGCACGGGGGTCACGTCGGGTAATTCACCCCTCCACTTT.

The chain uses TRBV5-3 and TRBJ2-2, with TRBD2 matching over 14 bases. TRBV5-3 is an ORF; its function is uncertain. After removal of 4 bases from V and 0 bases from J, the junction contained 8 bases not matched to a gene. There are 19 residues in the CDR3. The CDR3: CARSTWTSGGKPNTGELFF. In DNA, the CDR3 is TGTGCCAGAAGCACCTGGACTAGCGGGGGGAAGCCGAACACCGGGGAGCTGTTTTTT.

J is TRBJ2-1 and V is TRBV29-1; 12 bases match TRBD2. This CDR3 is built from 15 residues. Germline loops: CDR1 SQVTM, CDR2 ANQGSEA. J lost 4 bases, V lost 4 bases, and 5 bases had no gene match. CDR3 in DNA: TGCAGCGTTGGGGCGACTAGCGGGGGTTACAATGAGCAGTTCTTC. Its protein is CSVGATSGGYNEQFF.